The clone carrying this TCR beta chain was seen a handful of times. Its antigen remains unidentified. A J-beta primer mix and a sample-barcoded 5' primer were used in a second PCR of about 6 to 12 cycles. TCRdb analysed the 5' RACE reads with MiXCR anew, one entry per CDR3 protein. In the table there are 1 million or so distinct CDR3 sequences, about 25% of which are singletons. These data come from a study of blood T cells in healthy people across ages. The CDR3 is 15 residues long. The germline CDR1 and CDR2 sequences are DFQATT and SNEGSKA (reference sequence). Trimming took off 0 bases at V and 2 bases at J, with 13 bases between the two ends. Study-level results: Estimates based on one million T cells were treated as lower bounds.

These data also featured in a second study, about T cells of mothers and their children. That source adds: T cell clones that were persistent and microchimeric went undetected.

The sample consisted of blood. The receptor comes from a girl aged 2 to 10 in good health. V usage is TRBV20-1 and J usage is TRBJ2-5; D perhaps matches TRBD2 (5 bases). The CDR3 loop is CSAREASRKQETQYF. The CDR3 nucleotides read TGCAGTGCTAGAGAGGCTAGCAGAAAGCAAGAGACCCAGTACTTC.